Below are 7 T cell receptor beta chains sequenced from a single sample in a study of blood T cell repertoires in COVID-19. Sequencing was performed with immunoSEQ multiplex PCR; in TCRdb, only in-frame clones are kept and a portion is missing. This table has around 450,000 clones, roughly 90% appearing once. Source material: PBMCs or T cells enriched from blood (not recorded which). These receptors all come from a woman aged 18-29 years who had recovered from COVID-19.

The chain is built from TRBV16 and TRBJ1-1, with TRBD1 matching 9 bases. Germline values: CDR1 KGHSY, CDR2 FQNENV. This CDR3 is 16 amino acids long. The V and J ends lost 4 bases and 1 base, in that order; junction bases with no gene match: 7. The CDR3 is CASSRLPGQGNTEAFF. CDR3 DNA: TGTGCCAGCAGCCGCTTACCGGGACAGGGGAACACTGAAGCTTTCTTT.

The chain links TRBV5-5 to TRBJ1-2, with TRBD1 matching 7 bases. The CDR3 has 16 amino acids. Germline V gene data show CDR1 as SGHKS and CDR2 as YYEKEE (reference sequence). The J segment lost 4 bases and the V segment lost 4 bases, leaving 13 bases of the junction unmatched. CDR3 loop: CASSTEPRTGLYGYTF. DNA of the CDR3: TGTGCCAGCAGCACGGAACCTCGGACAGGACTCTATGGCTACACCTTC.

V gene TRBV12-3 or TRBV12-4 combines with J gene TRBJ1-1, with D uncertain. V shed 8 bases and J shed 8 bases, with 15 bases lying between them. The CDR3 consists of 12 residues. CDR3: CASPNWEGEAFF. The CDR3 DNA reads as TGTGCCAGCCCCAATTGGGAGGGAGAAGCTTTCTTT.

This sequence joins TRBV4-1 and TRBJ1-6; tentatively, D is TRBD1 (5 bases). CDR3 size: 14 residues. From germline, CDR1 is MGHRA and CDR2 YSYEKL. V lost 3 bases, J lost 7 bases, and 10 bases lay in between. DNA for the CDR3: TGCGCCAGCAGCCACACAGGTTCGAATTCACCCCTCCACTTT. Residues: CASSHTGSNSPLHF.

The gene calls are TRBV2 and TRBJ1-2, with D possibly matching TRBD1 (6 bases). V was trimmed by 6 bases and J by 4 bases, leaving 9 bases between them. The CDR3 extends over 12 amino acids. Germline V gene lookup returns CDR1 SNHLY and CDR2 FYNNEI. CDR3: CASSQGLYGYTF. CDR3 sequence (DNA): TGTGCCAGCAGCCAGGGGCTCTATGGCTACACCTTC.

The rearrangement joins TRBV19 to TRBJ1-1; 7 bases are shared with TRBD1. CDR3 size: 13 residues. The V gene's germline CDR1 is LNHDA and CDR2 SQIVND (reference sequence). V was clipped by 6 bases and J by 3 bases; unmatched bases: 4. The DNA of the CDR3 is TGTGCCAGTAGCGGGACAGTTCACACTGAAGCTTTCTTT. It yields the protein CASSGTVHTEAFF.

CDR3 amino acids: CASSLGSGWTYNEQFF. Here the CDR3 DNA reads TGTGCCAGCAGCTTGGGATCAGGATGGACCTACAATGAGCAGTTCTTC. V and J are TRBV5-6 and TRBJ2-1; no reliable D call. From germline, CDR1 is SGHDT and CDR2 YYEEEE. V lost 0 bases, J lost 2 bases, and 12 bases lay in between. CDR3 size: 16 residues. Drawing the rest from reference TRBV5-6 and TRBJ2-1, the complete variable domain is DAGVTQSPTHLIKTRGQQVTLRCSPKSGHDTVSWYQQALGQGPQFIFQYYEEEERQRGNFPDRFSGHQFPNYSSELNVNALLLGDSALYLCASSLGSGWTYNEQFFGPGTRLTVL.